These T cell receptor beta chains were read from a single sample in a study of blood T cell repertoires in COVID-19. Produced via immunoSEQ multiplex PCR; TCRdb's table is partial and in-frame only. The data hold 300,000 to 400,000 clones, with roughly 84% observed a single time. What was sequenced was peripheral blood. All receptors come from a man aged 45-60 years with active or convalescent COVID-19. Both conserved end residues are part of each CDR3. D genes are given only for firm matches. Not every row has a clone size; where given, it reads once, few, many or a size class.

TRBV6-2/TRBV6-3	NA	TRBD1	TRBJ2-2	CASSRDSLFWGELFF	TGTGCCAGCAGTCGGGACAGTCTTTTTTGGGGGGAGCTGTTTTTT
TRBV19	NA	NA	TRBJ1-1	CASTRGQFGAFF	TGTGCCAGTACCCGAGGACAATTCGGAGCTTTCTTT
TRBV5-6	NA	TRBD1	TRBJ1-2	CASSSGQGGGYTF	TGTGCCAGCAGCTCTGGACAGGGAGGTGGCTACACCTTC
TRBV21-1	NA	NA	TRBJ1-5	CASSKVGTGGSYSNQPQHF	TGTGCCAGCAGCAAAGTTGGGACAGGGGGTTCCTATAGCAATCAGCCCCAGCATTTT
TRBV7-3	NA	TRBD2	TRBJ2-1	CASSLAGGPVYEQFF	TGTGCCAGCAGCTTAGCGGGAGGGCCGGTCTATGAGCAGTTCTTC
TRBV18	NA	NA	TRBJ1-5	CASSPRGARDQPQHF	TGTGCCAGCTCACCACGTGGGGCTCGGGATCAGCCCCAGCATTTT
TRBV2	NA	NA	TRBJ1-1	CASSIRTVNTEAFF	TGTGCCAGCAGTATTCGGACAGTGAACACTGAAGCTTTCTTT
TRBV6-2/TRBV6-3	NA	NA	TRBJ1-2	CASSYSAGYYGYTF	TGTGCCAGCAGTTACTCGGCAGGGTACTATGGCTACACCTTC
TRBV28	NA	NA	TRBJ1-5	CASSLMGGGQPQHF	TGTGCCAGCAGTTTGATGGGGGGAGGTCAGCCCCAGCATTTT
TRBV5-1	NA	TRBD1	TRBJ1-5	CASSLGQGAEPQHF	TGCGCCAGCAGCTTGGGACAGGGGGCTGAGCCCCAGCATTTT
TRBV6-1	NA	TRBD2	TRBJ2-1	CASSDYPSGGLYNEQFF	TGTGCCAGCAGTGACTATCCTAGCGGGGGGCTCTACAATGAGCAGTTCTTC
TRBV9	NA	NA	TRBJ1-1	CASSPSRGSGDRRRAEAFF	TGTGCCAGCAGCCCCAGCCGGGGTAGCGGAGACCGCCGGAGAGCTGAAGCTTTCTTT
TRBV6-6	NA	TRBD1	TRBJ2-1	CASSTGTGVNEQFF	TGTGCCAGCAGTACCGGGACAGGGGTAAATGAGCAGTTCTTC
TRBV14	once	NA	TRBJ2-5	CASSLGTFQGETQYF	TGTGCCAGCAGCCTCGGGACTTTTCAGGGAGAGACCCAGTACTTC
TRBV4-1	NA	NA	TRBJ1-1	CASSERALPEAFF	TGCGCCAGCAGCGAGAGGGCACTTCCCGAAGCTTTCTTT
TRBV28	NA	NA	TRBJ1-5	CASSLSTGYNQPQHF	TGTGCCAGCAGCCTGAGTACAGGGTACAATCAGCCCCAGCATTTT
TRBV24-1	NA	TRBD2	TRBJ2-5	CATSDSAAGEETQYF	TGTGCCACCAGTGATTCCGCAGCGGGGGAAGAGACCCAGTACTTC
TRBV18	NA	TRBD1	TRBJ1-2	CASSPRYLNRGVYGYTF	TGTGCCAGCTCACCCCGATACCTAAACAGGGGTGTCTATGGCTACACCTTC
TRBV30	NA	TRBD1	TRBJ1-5	CAWSIQTGRNQPQHF	TGTGCCTGGAGTATCCAGACAGGGCGGAATCAGCCCCAGCATTTT
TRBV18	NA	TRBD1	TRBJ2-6	CASSRGQGFGGANVLTF	TGTGCCAGCTCACGGGGACAGGGTTTCGGTGGGGCCAACGTCCTGACTTTC
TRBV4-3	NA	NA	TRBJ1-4	CASSPDSGATNEKLFF	TGCGCCAGCAGCCCGGATAGCGGGGCAACTAATGAAAAACTGTTTTTT
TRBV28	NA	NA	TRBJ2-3	CASSLSRGRGGARDTQYF	TGTGCCAGCAGTTTATCCCGCGGACGTGGGGGGGCAAGAGATACGCAGTATTTT
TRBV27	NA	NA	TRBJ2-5	CASSGGHPGETQYF	TGTGCCAGCAGTGGGGGACATCCAGGGGAGACCCAGTACTTC
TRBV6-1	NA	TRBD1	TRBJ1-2	CASSERPGQGYTF	TGTGCCAGCAGTGAGCGACCGGGACAGGGCTACACCTTC
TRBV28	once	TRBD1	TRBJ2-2	CASSSGQGANTGELFF	TGTGCCAGCAGTTCGGGACAGGGGGCGAACACCGGGGAGCTGTTTTTT
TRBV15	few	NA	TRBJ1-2	CATSREQGLAYGYTF	TGTGCCACCAGCAGAGAGCAGGGGCTGGCCTATGGCTACACCTTC
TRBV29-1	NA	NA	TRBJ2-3	CSVALGGGSTDTQYF	TGCAGCGTTGCCCTGGGGGGGGGCAGCACAGATACGCAGTATTTT
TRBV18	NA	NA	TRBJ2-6	CASSHRQEYSGANVLTF	TGTGCCAGCTCCCACAGACAGGAGTACTCTGGGGCCAACGTCCTGACTTTC
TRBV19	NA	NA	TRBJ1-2	CASSLRQVDGYTF	TGTGCCAGTAGTCTCCGACAGGTTGATGGCTACACCTTC
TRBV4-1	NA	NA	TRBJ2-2	CASSDKRGVRNTGELFF	TGCGCCAGCAGCGATAAGAGAGGCGTCCGGAACACCGGGGAGCTGTTTTTT
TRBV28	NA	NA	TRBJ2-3	CASSLGGTTDTQYF	TGTGCCAGCAGTTTGGGGGGAACCACAGATACGCAGTATTTT
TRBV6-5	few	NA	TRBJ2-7	CASSYAGNYEQYF	TGTGCCAGCAGTTACGCGGGGAACTACGAGCAGTACTTC
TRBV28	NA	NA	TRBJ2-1	CASSRGLYNSYNEQFF	TGTGCCAGCAGTCGAGGACTTTACAACTCCTACAATGAGCAGTTCTTC
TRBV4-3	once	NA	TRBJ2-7	CASSQDLAGAYEQYF	TGCGCCAGCAGCCAAGATCTGGCAGGGGCCTACGAGCAGTACTTC
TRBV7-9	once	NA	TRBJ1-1	CASSLAEKTEAFF	TGTGCCAGCAGCTTAGCCGAGAAAACTGAAGCTTTCTTT
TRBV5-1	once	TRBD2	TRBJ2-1	CASSPGVAGGSYNEQFF	TGCGCCAGCAGCCCGGGGGTAGCGGGAGGGTCCTACAATGAGCAGTTCTTC
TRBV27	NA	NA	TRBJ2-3	CASSSKRPSPTRTDTQYF	TGTGCCAGCAGTTCTAAGCGGCCCAGCCCCACCCGCACAGATACGCAGTATTTT
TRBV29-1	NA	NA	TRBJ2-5	CSVAGGGTAKETQYF	TGCAGCGTTGCAGGCGGAGGCACAGCTAAAGAGACCCAGTACTTC
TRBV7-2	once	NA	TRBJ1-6	CASSLTRGWEGPLHF	TGTGCCAGCAGCTTAACGAGAGGGTGGGAAGGACCCCTCCACTTT
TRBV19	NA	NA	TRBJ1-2	CASSIEVTVHGYTF	TGTGCCAGTAGTATAGAAGTAACGGTTCACGGCTACACCTTC
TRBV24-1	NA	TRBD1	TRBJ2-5	CATSGGPGQLRRETQYF	TGTGCCACCAGTGGGGGTCCGGGACAGTTACGCCGGGAGACCCAGTACTTC
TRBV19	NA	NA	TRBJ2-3	CASSDRYTDTQYF	TGTGCCAGTAGTGACAGATACACAGATACGCAGTATTTT
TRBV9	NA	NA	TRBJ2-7	CASSVGGSSYEQYF	TGTGCCAGCAGCGTAGGCGGCAGCTCCTACGAGCAGTACTTC
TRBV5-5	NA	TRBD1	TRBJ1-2	CASSLPQGTGPPRYTF	TGTGCCAGCAGCTTGCCACAGGGGACCGGACCTCCTCGCTACACCTTC
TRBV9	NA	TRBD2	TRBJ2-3	CASSVGGGSTDTQYF	TGTGCCAGCAGCGTGGGGGGAGGGAGCACAGATACGCAGTATTTT
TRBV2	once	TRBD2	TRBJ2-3	CASSELAGAGDTQYF	TGTGCCAGCAGCGAACTAGCGGGGGCCGGGGATACGCAGTATTTT
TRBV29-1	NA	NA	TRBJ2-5	CSGSEAETQYF	TGCAGCGGCTCCGAGGCAGAGACCCAGTACTTC
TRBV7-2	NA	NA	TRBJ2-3	CASSVTSFTDTQYF	TGTGCCAGCAGCGTAACTAGTTTCACAGATACGCAGTATTTT
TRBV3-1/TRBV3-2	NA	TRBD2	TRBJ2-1	CASSQEGIDGGEQFF	TGTGCCAGCAGCCAAGAAGGGATTGACGGGGGGGAGCAGTTCTTC
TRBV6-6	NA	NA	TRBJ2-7	CASHGRIDSYEQYF	TGTGCCAGCCATGGGCGAATCGACTCCTACGAGCAGTACTTC